Included here is one T cell receptor (beta chain) sequence, with context. The entry originates in a study of blood T cell repertoires in COVID-19. Turning to the study itself: COVID-19 samples collected from the United States, Italy and Spain covered acute and convalescent phases. T cells, B-cell-depleted T cells, or PBMCs provided the cDNA or gDNA that served as material.

Per the original data handling: Quantification of nucleated cells was approximated via reference gene primer amplification. Assay: immunoSEQ multiplex PCR; the TCRdb copy retains only in-frame clones and omits some. V, J and clone size reflect that table, while D and trimming were determined from the DNA. The data contain approximately 170,000 clones, over 75% of them singletons. The CDR3 runs 14 residues. The germline CDR1 and CDR2 sequences are LGHNA and YSLEER. Trimming cost V 5 bases and J 7 bases, with 17 bases left between them. The rearrangement links TRBV4-3 to TRBJ1-2; D not resolved. The sequenced sample consisted of peripheral blood. The source of this sequence is a human donor in a cohort sampled during active COVID-19. The CDR3 DNA sequence: TGCGCCAGCAGCACCCCTCTCCGGGAGATTGGCTACACCTTC. Its translation is CASSTPLREIGYTF.